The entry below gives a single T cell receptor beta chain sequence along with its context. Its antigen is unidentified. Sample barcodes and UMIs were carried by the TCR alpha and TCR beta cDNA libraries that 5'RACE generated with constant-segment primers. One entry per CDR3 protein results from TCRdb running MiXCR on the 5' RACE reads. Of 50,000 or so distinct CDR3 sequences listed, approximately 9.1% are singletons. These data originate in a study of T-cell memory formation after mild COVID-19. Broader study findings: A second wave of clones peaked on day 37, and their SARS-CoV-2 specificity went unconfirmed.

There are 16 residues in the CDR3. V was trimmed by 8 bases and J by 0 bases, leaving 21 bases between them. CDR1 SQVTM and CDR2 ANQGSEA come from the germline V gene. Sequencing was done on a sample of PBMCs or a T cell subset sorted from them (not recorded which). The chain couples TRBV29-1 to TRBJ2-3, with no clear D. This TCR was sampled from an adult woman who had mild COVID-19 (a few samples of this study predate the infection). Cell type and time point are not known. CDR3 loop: CSSLRIGISSTDTQYF. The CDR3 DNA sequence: TGCAGCTCCCTCCGGATTGGTATTTCTAGCACAGATACGCAGTATTTT.